What follows are 6 T cell receptor beta chains derived from one specimen sequenced in a study of blood T cell repertoires in COVID-19. TCRdb's table, derived via immunoSEQ multiplex PCR, lists solely in-frame clones and lacks some. This table holds around 400,000 clones, about nine tenths found once. The specimen sequenced was PBMCs or T cells enriched from blood (not recorded which). These receptors were taken from a woman in her twenties or thirties who had recovered from COVID-19.

The chain combines TRBV6-5 with TRBJ1-2; 8 bases are a match to TRBD1. The J segment lost 2 bases and the V segment lost 4 bases, leaving 6 bases of the junction unmatched. The CDR3 spans 15 residues. Per germline, CDR1 MNHEY and CDR2 SVGAGI. CDR3 region: CASSSRDRLNYGYTF. CDR3 coding DNA: TGTGCCAGCAGTTCCCGGGACAGGTTAAACTATGGCTACACCTTC.

V usage is TRBV5-1 and J usage is TRBJ2-3; 8 nucleotides align to TRBD2. Germline loops: CDR1 SGHRS, CDR2 YFSETQ. The CDR3 has 15 residues. With 4 bases clipped from V and 4 bases from J, the junction kept 8 bases outside the gene matches. The CDR3 loop is CASSPSRGLADTQYF. Here the CDR3 DNA reads TGCGCCAGCAGCCCTTCAAGGGGACTAGCAGATACGCAGTATTTT.

This clone has only one observation. The chain couples TRBV2 to TRBJ2-1; D might be TRBD1 (6 bases). There are 15 residues in the CDR3. The germline CDR1 and CDR2 sequences are SNHLY and FYNNEI. Trimming cost V 5 bases and J 0 bases, with 11 bases left between them. The CDR3 region is CASSRTGSSYNEQFF. The CDR3 DNA reads as TGTGCCAGCAGTCGAACAGGGAGCTCCTACAATGAGCAGTTCTTC.

V is TRBV28 and J is TRBJ1-5; 7 nucleotides line up with TRBD1. The germline gives CDR1 MDHEN, CDR2 SYDVKM. CDR3 length: 12 residues. The V and J ends lost 11 bases and 5 bases, in that order; junction bases with no gene match: 6. The CDR3 reads CAGYRGHQPQHF. The CDR3, as DNA: TGTGCCGGCTACAGGGGTCATCAGCCCCAGCATTTT.

The J gene is TRBJ1-2, the V gene TRBV19; D may be TRBD1 (5 bases). Trimming took off 3 bases at V and 7 bases at J, with 15 bases between the two ends. The CDR3 runs to 14 residues. Germline loops: CDR1 LNHDA, CDR2 SQIVND (reference sequence). As DNA, the CDR3 is TGTGCCAGTAGTATTGGAGGGGATGGCGGTGGCTACACCTTC. It translates to CASSIGGDGGGYTF.

The chain carries TRBV5-1 and TRBJ2-7; D gene unclear. V was clipped by 0 bases and J by 5 bases, with 12 bases between them. This CDR3 region has 14 residues. The germline V gene has CDR1 SGHRS and CDR2 YFSETQ. CDR3: CASSLAGIDDEQYF. The CDR3 bases are TGCGCCAGCAGCTTGGCAGGCATTGACGACGAGCAGTACTTC.